One sample yielded the 28 T cell receptor beta chains listed below, sequenced in a study of blood T cells in healthy people across ages (dated by TCRdb to between 2015 and 2016). Libraries were prepared through 5' RACE. TCRdb names Illumina HiSeq 2500 as the instrument used. A second PCR of roughly 6 to 11 cycles was run with a J-beta primer mix and a sample-barcoded 5' primer. TCRdb's own reprocessing of the public reads used fastp at Q25 and MiXCR and kept productive beta chains. Under each unique CDR3 protein, matching rows form one entry showing the most common genes and DNA. Here the sample has over a million distinct CDR3 sequences; about 25% occur a single time. About 0.8% of the sample belongs to the ten largest clones. This same sample was also part of a study on T cells of mothers and their children.

The material sequenced was blood. All receptors derive from a girl aged 2 to 9 in good health.

This clonotype showed up just a few times. V and J are TRBV12-3 or TRBV12-4 and TRBJ1-2; D is ambiguous. V dropped 5 bases and J dropped 8 bases, with 3 bases sitting between them. The CDR3 runs to 9 residues. Here the CDR3 reads CASSPGYTF. The CDR3 DNA is TGTGCCAGCAGTCCCGGCTACACCTTC.

The J gene is TRBJ1-1, the V gene TRBV3-1; D might be TRBD1 (6 bases). Trimming left V 4 bases short and J 0 bases short, with 12 bases between. CDR1 LGHDT and CDR2 YNNKEL come from the germline V gene (reference sequence). This CDR3 spans 15 amino acids. CDR3 in amino acids: CASSRIRGLNTEAFF. CDR3 nucleotides: TGTGCCAGCAGCCGAATCAGGGGACTGAACACTGAAGCTTTCTTT. The variable domain in full, completed from reference TRBV3-1 and TRBJ1-1, reads DTAVSQTPKYLVTQMGNDKSIKCEQNLGHDTMYWYKQDSKKFLKIMFSYNNKELIINETVPNRFSPKSPDKAHLNLHINSLELGDSAVYFCASSRIRGLNTEAFFGQGTRLTVV.

The chain carries TRBV5-1 and TRBJ2-5; the D is unclear. This CDR3 has 19 amino acids. The V gene's germline CDR1 is SGHRS and CDR2 YFSETQ. Trimming left V 1 base short and J 4 bases short, with 26 bases between. The CDR3 sequence: CASSLISLDGAPWGETQYF. CDR3 coding DNA: TGCGCCAGCAGCTTGATATCTCTTGACGGCGCCCCGTGGGGAGAGACCCAGTACTTC.

This clonotype turned up a few times. J is TRBJ2-5 and V is TRBV6-5; possible D gene TRBD2, 6 bases. The CDR3 loop spans 14 amino acids. V dropped 4 bases and J dropped 3 bases, with 12 bases sitting between them. Germline V lookup: CDR1 MNHEY, CDR2 SVGAGI. This CDR3 reads CASSSAWGEETQYF. CDR3 DNA sequence: TGTGCCAGCAGTTCCGCTTGGGGGGAAGAGACCCAGTACTTC.

The chain joins TRBV5-1 to TRBJ2-7; 13 bases align to TRBD2. Germline assignment: CDR1 SGHRS and CDR2 YFSETQ. The CDR3 loop spans 17 amino acids. V was pared by 3 bases and J by 2 bases, with 8 bases of the junction left unmatched. The CDR3 region has the DNA TGCGCCAGCAGCTCCTGGACTAGCGGGGGCCTCACCTACGAGCAGTACTTC. Translation gives CASSSWTSGGLTYEQYF.

The chain uses TRBV12-3 or TRBV12-4 and TRBJ2-5, with 8 bases fitting TRBD2. The J call may be faulty, since TRBJ2-1 better matches the DNA end. The CDR3 is 15 amino acids. The CDR3 protein is CASRPQERGSDEQFF. Here the CDR3 DNA reads TGTGCCAGCAGGCCCCAAGAGCGGGGGAGTGATGAGCAGTTCTTC.

This chain uses TRBV28 with TRBJ1-4; D perhaps matches TRBD1 (5 bases). Germline loops: CDR1 MDHEN, CDR2 SYDVKM. The V and J ends lost 6 bases and 8 bases respectively, with 16 bases between them. The CDR3 sequence is 14 residues long. Here the CDR3 reads CASSLTDEEEKLFF. The DNA of the CDR3 is TGTGCCAGCAGCCTGACAGACGAGGAAGAAAAACTGTTTTTT.

This clonotype has only a few counts. The chain links TRBV7-3 to TRBJ1-1; tentative D call: TRBD1 (5 bases). V lost 0 bases to trimming and J lost 6 bases, with 8 bases between them. Germline values: CDR1 SGHTA, CDR2 FQGTGA. The CDR3 has 13 amino acids. CDR3 sequence (DNA): TGTGCCAGCAGCTTAACGGGGCGGGCTGAAGCTTTCTTT. Translating gives CASSLTGRAEAFF. Full variable domain (rest looked up from reference TRBV7-3 and TRBJ1-1): GAGVSQTPSNKVTEKGKYVELRCDPISGHTALYWYRQSLGQGPEFLIYFQGTGAADDSGLPNDRFFAVRPEGSVSTLKIQRTERGDSAVYLCASSLTGRAEAFFGQGTRLTVV.

This clonotype was seen a handful of times. DNA of the CDR3: TGTGCCCTCGGACAGGGTGAAGGAAACACCATATATTTT. Its protein product is CALGQGEGNTIYF. This chain joins TRBV6-1 and TRBJ1-3; 8 bases fit TRBD1. The CDR3 has 13 amino acids. The V gene's germline CDR1 is MNHNS and CDR2 SASEGT. The trim removed 11 bases at V and 4 bases at J, leaving 7 bases unmatched.

V usage is TRBV20-1 and J usage is TRBJ1-1; D perhaps matches TRBD1 (6 bases). This CDR3 is built from 15 residues. CDR1 DFQATT and CDR2 SNEGSKA come from the germline V gene (reference sequence). V was trimmed by 3 bases and J by 11 bases, leaving 25 bases between them. The CDR3 spells CSASPSGRGNGLAFF. The CDR3 region has the DNA TGCAGTGCTAGTCCTTCGGGGAGGGGGAACGGTTTGGCTTTCTTT.

The chain has TRBV20-1 and TRBJ1-2; no clear D. The germline V gene encodes CDR1 DFQATT and CDR2 SNEGSKA (reference sequence). V was trimmed by 4 bases and J by 4 bases, leaving 10 bases between them. CDR3 length: 12 amino acids. The CDR3 protein is CSAIHGFYGYTF. The CDR3 nucleotides are TGCAGTGCTATTCACGGGTTCTATGGCTACACCTTC.

The genes are TRBV2 and TRBJ1-5, with D perhaps TRBD1 (6 bases). CDR3 length: 13 amino acids. In germline, CDR1 is SNHLY, CDR2 FYNNEI. Trimming left V 4 bases short and J 2 bases short, with 6 bases between. The CDR3 DNA reads as TGTGCCAGCAGTGGGGGGCGCAATCAGCCCCAGCATTTT. Translated, it gives CASSGGRNQPQHF.

V gene TRBV18 combines with J gene TRBJ1-1, with 7 bases identical to TRBD1. Germline values: CDR1 KGHSH, CDR2 LQKENI. The trim removed 3 bases at V and 4 bases at J, leaving 8 bases unmatched. The CDR3 contains 15 residues. This chain's CDR3 is CASSPGPGGSTEAFF. CDR3 nucleotides: TGTGCCAGCTCACCCGGGCCAGGGGGTAGCACTGAAGCTTTCTTT.

This sequence joins TRBV5-1 and TRBJ1-4; D gene ambiguous. The CDR3 loop spans 15 amino acids. The V gene's germline CDR1 is SGHRS and CDR2 YFSETQ. The germline V and J ends were trimmed by 2 bases and 3 bases, with 11 bases remaining between them. This CDR3 reads CASSFMGESNEKLFF. The CDR3 bases are TGCGCCAGCAGCTTTATGGGAGAGTCTAATGAAAAACTGTTTTTT.

This clonotype turned up a few times. Sequence at one end of the junction differs from germline and may be a read error. The V call is TRBV2, the J call TRBJ2-7; a weak D match, TRBD1 (7 bases). This CDR3 contains 14 residues. In germline, CDR1 is SNHLY, CDR2 FYNNEI. CDR3 in DNA: TGTGCCAGCCAGGGGGTAAAGGGGAGGTACGAGCAGTACTTT. Encoded protein: CASQGVKGRYEQYF. The variable domain in full, with the rest retrieved from reference TRBV2 and TRBJ2-7, is EPEVTQTPSHQVTQMGQEVILRCVPISNHLYFYWYRQILGQKVEFLVSFYNNEISEKSEIFDDQFSVERPDGSNFTLKIRSTKLEDSAMYFCASQGVKGRYEQYFGPGTRLTVT.

J is TRBJ2-3 and V is TRBV10-3, with a tentative D call TRBD2 (6 bases). The germline CDR1 and CDR2 sequences are ENHRY and SYGVKD. Trimming stripped 4 bases from V and 1 base from J, with 6 bases between. The CDR3 is 13 residues long. The CDR3 reads CAISAGGTDTQYF. CDR3 nucleotides: TGTGCCATCAGTGCGGGGGGCACAGATACGCAGTATTTT.

The table lists this clonotype with many counts. The rearrangement uses TRBV7-2 and TRBJ1-5; no clear D gene. Looked up from germline, CDR1 is SGHTA and CDR2 is FQGNSA. V lost 1 base, J lost 4 bases, and 5 bases lay in between. The CDR3 runs 13 residues. The CDR3 DNA reads as TGTGCCAGCAGCTTAGGGGCAAATCAGCCCCAGCATTTT. Protein sequence: CASSLGANQPQHF.

This clonotype turned up a few times. The V gene is TRBV28, the J gene TRBJ1-2, with a possible D match to TRBD1 (5 bases). The CDR3 sequence is 16 residues long. Germline V gene sequence: CDR1 MDHEN, CDR2 SYDVKM. V lost 3 bases and J 6 bases, leaving 20 bases between the germline ends. The CDR3 region has the DNA TGTGCCAGCAGTTTCCCTAATCCCGACAGCGGGGATGGCTACACCTTC. Protein: CASSFPNPDSGDGYTF.

This clonotype was counted between two and nine times. The J gene is TRBJ1-1, the V gene TRBV7-8; perhaps TRBD1 as D (5 bases). V was pared by 5 bases and J by 0 bases, with 22 bases between. Germline V CDR1 and CDR2: SGHVS, FQNEAQ. The CDR3 is made up of 18 amino acids. The CDR3 region is CASSPGLGEYVLNTEAFF. In DNA form, the CDR3 reads TGTGCCAGCAGCCCGGGGCTGGGGGAATACGTCCTGAACACTGAAGCTTTCTTT. Full variable domain (missing parts from reference TRBV7-8 and TRBJ1-1): GAGVSQSPRYKVAKRGQDVALRCDPISGHVSLFWYQQALGQGPEFLTYFQNEAQLDKSGLPSDRFFAERPEGSVSTLKIQRTQQEDSAVYLCASSPGLGEYVLNTEAFFGQGTRLTVV.

This clonotype appeared a few times. This chain connects TRBV6-5 to TRBJ1-5; D gene ambiguous. This CDR3 has 11 residues. V was cut by 2 bases and J by 7 bases, with 3 bases left in between. In germline, CDR1 is MNHEY, CDR2 SVGAGI. CDR3 region: CASSYEQPQHF. As DNA, the CDR3 is TGTGCCAGCAGTTACGAGCAGCCCCAGCATTTT.

This clonotype has more than one count but fewer than ten. The rearrangement links TRBV19 to TRBJ2-7, with D perhaps TRBD2 (5 bases). The germline CDR1 and CDR2 sequences are LNHDA and SQIVND (reference sequence). CDR3 size: 14 residues. Deletions cut 1 base from V and 2 bases from J, with 9 bases between. Here the CDR3 reads CASSIVPTTYEQYF. The CDR3 coding sequence is TGTGCCAGTAGTATAGTTCCGACTACCTACGAGCAGTACTTC.

V and J are TRBV15 and TRBJ2-5; D not resolved. Germline CDR1 LNHNV, CDR2 YYDKDF (reference sequence). V lost 0 bases and J 1 base, leaving 9 bases between the germline ends. This CDR3 comprises 15 residues. The CDR3 DNA follows: TGTGCCACCAGCAGAGATCCCCAGAGCCAAGAGACCCAGTACTTC. It translates to CATSRDPQSQETQYF.

The chain has TRBV7-9 and TRBJ2-3, with D perhaps TRBD2 (6 bases). Germline V CDR1 and CDR2: SEHNR, FQNEAQ (reference sequence). V was trimmed by 3 bases and J by 6 bases, leaving 10 bases between them. The CDR3 covers 13 residues. Here the CDR3 reads CASSFTSSDTQYF. The CDR3 DNA sequence: TGTGCCAGCAGCTTTACTAGCTCGGATACGCAGTATTTT. The whole variable domain, filled in from reference TRBV7-9 and TRBJ2-3, reads DTGVSQNPRHKITKRGQNVTFRCDPISEHNRLYWYRQTLGQGPEFLTYFQNEAQLEKSRLLSDRFSAERPKGSFSTLEIQRTEQGDSAMYLCASSFTSSDTQYFGPGTRLTVL.

The gene calls are TRBV5-5 and TRBJ2-5; D might be TRBD2 (5 bases). Trimming pared 2 bases from V and 6 bases from J, leaving 14 bases between. Germline CDR1 reads SGHKS; CDR2 reads YYEKEE (reference sequence). This CDR3 spans 14 amino acids. The CDR3 loop is CASSLKILGQTQYF. The CDR3 bases are TGTGCCAGCAGCTTAAAAATACTAGGTCAGACCCAGTACTTC.

This clonotype appeared a few times. V and J are TRBV7-3 and TRBJ2-2; D gene unclear. CDR3 length: 14 amino acids. CDR1 is SGHTA and CDR2 is FQGTGA in the germline V gene. V gave up 4 bases and J gave up 6 bases, with 12 bases separating them. CDR3 DNA: TGTGCCAGCAGCTCCAATAGTTATTCCGGGGAGCTGTTTTTT. Translating gives CASSSNSYSGELFF. Based on the CDR3 plus reference TRBV7-3 and TRBJ2-2, the full variable domain is GAGVSQTPSNKVTEKGKYVELRCDPISGHTALYWYRQSLGQGPEFLIYFQGTGAADDSGLPNDRFFAVRPEGSVSTLKIQRTERGDSAVYLCASSSNSYSGELFFGEGSRLTVL.

This clonotype was seen more than once but under ten times. The genes are TRBV25-1 and TRBJ2-5, with no clear D. Trimming took 10 bases from V and 3 from J, leaving 6 bases between them. The CDR3 runs to 10 residues. Germline V gives CDR1 MGHDK, CDR2 SYGVNS. The CDR3 loop reads CATFKETQYF. CDR3 coding DNA: TGTGCCACCTTTAAAGAGACCCAGTACTTC.

Only a few counts were recorded for this clonotype. This chain connects TRBV6-2 or TRBV6-3 to TRBJ2-4; D gene ambiguous. This CDR3 is built from 14 residues. The ends were cut back, 1 base at V and 0 bases at J, with 4 bases in the middle. CDR1 and CDR2 from the germline V gene are MNHEY and SVGEGT. The CDR3 coding sequence is TGTGCCAGCAGTTACTTCTTAGCCAAAAACATTCAGTACTTC. It is translated as CASSYFLAKNIQYF.

The gene calls are TRBV28 and TRBJ2-7; TRBD1 or TRBD2 may be the D gene (5 bases each). The CDR3 is made up of 12 amino acids. Germline assignment: CDR1 MDHEN and CDR2 SYDVKM. V dropped 8 bases and J dropped 2 bases, with 10 bases sitting between them. In DNA form, the CDR3 reads TGTGCCAGCTGGGACCTACCCTACGAGCAGTACTTC. This encodes CASWDLPYEQYF.